The T cell receptor (beta chain) described here comes from a study of T cell responses to AZD1222 COVID-19 vaccine. Germline V gene lookup returns CDR1 SGHRS and CDR2 YFSETQ. The V and J ends lost 4 bases and 0 bases respectively, with 8 bases between them. This CDR3 contains 13 residues. For this clone: Its target is unknown.

Sequencing used immunoSEQ multiplex PCR; TCRdb keeps in-frame clones, though not all of them. The sample yields 100,000 to 150,000 clones, 89% seen once. Findings and limits, study-wide: A reported finding is that nearly half of spike-specific TCRs target unmutated variant regions.

This receptor was identified in an adult in good health. This chain connects TRBV5-1 to TRBJ2-7; D ambiguous. The sequenced sample was peripheral blood, obtained on day 0 of AZD1222 vaccination. CDR3 sequence (DNA): TGCGCCAGCAGCGACGGGCCCTCCTACGAGCAGTACTTC. Protein product: CASSDGPSYEQYF.